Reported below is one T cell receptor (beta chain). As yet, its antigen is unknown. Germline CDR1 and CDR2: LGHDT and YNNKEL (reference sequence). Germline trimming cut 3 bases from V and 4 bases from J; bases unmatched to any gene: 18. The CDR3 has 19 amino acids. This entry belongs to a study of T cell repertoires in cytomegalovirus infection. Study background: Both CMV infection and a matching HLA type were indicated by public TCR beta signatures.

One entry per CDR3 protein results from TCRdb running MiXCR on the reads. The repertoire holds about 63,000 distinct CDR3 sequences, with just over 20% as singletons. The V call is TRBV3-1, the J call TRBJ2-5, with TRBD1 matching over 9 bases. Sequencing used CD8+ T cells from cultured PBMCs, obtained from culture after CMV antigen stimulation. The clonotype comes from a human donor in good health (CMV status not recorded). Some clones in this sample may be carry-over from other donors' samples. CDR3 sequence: CASSQELTSGTGRRETQYF. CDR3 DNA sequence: TGTGCCAGCAGCCAGGAACTGACTTCCGGGACAGGGCGGCGAGAGACCCAGTACTTC.